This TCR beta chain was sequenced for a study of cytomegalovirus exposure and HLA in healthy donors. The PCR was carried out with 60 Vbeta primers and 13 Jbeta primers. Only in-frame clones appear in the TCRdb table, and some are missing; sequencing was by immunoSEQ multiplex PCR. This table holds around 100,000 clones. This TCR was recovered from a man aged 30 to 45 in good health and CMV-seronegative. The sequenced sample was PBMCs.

The CDR3, as DNA: TGTGCCAGCAGCTTCCGGACTGGCACAGATACGCAGTATTTT. Its translation is CASSFRTGTDTQYF. V usage is TRBV9 and J usage is TRBJ2-3; D is perhaps TRBD2 (5 bases). CDR3 length: 14 residues. V lost 4 bases, J lost 1 base, and 10 bases lay in between. Germline V CDR1 and CDR2: SGDLS, YYNGEE. Full variable domain (outside the CDR3, taken from reference TRBV9 and TRBJ2-3): DSGVTQTPKHLITATGQRVTLRCSPRSGDLSVYWYQQSLDQGLQFLIQYYNGEERAKGNILERFSAQQFPDLHSELNLSSLELGDSALYFCASSFRTGTDTQYFGPGTRLTVL.